These T cell receptor beta chains were read from a single sample in a study of regulatory T cells in long-lasting Graves disease. TCRdb re-called the multiplex PCR reads through MiXCR, storing one row per CDR3 protein. The sample holds around 450,000 distinct CDR3 sequences; about 22% are singletons and the top ten take 6.5% to 9%. The material was peripheral blood mononuclear cells (PBMCs), obtained when the disease was refractory, from a patient treated with antithyroid drugs. These receptors all stem from a female donor with Graves disease. Each CDR3 is given with its conserved first and last residue. Each record gives: CDR3 length, V gene, J gene, D gene, clone size, CDR3 protein, CDR3 DNA. A D gene is named only where the DNA matches it firmly. Size is stated for part of the rows, as once, few or many counts, or as a class when the clone is expanded.

14	TRBV7-8	TRBJ1-1	-	many	CASSFRVAAGEAFF	TGTGCCAGCAGCTTCAGGGTGGCGGCTGGTGAAGCTTTCTTT
12	TRBV29-1	TRBJ1-1	-	few	CSVDSMNTEAFF	TGCAGCGTTGACAGCATGAACACTGAAGCTTTCTTT
15	TRBV5-4	TRBJ2-7	TRBD1	-	CASSLDRGSTYEQYF	TGTGCCAGCAGCTTGGACAGGGGCTCAACCTACGAGCAGTACTTC
15	TRBV4-1	TRBJ2-7	TRBD2	once	CASSQVVGGAYEQYF	TGCGCCAGCAGCCAAGTGGTCGGGGGGGCCTACGAGCAGTACTTC
14	TRBV9	TRBJ1-2	TRBD1	few	CASSAGQANYGYTF	TGTGCCAGCAGCGCCGGACAGGCGAACTATGGCTACACCTTC
12	TRBV12-3/TRBV12-4	TRBJ1-5	-	many	CASSSVGQPQHF	TGTGCCAGCAGTTCAGTCGGACAGCCCCAGCATTTT
16	TRBV6-9	TRBJ1-1	-	-	CASSLGQGLLNTEAFF	TGTGCCAGCAGTTTGGGCCAGGGGCTTCTGAACACTGAAGCTTTCTTT
14	TRBV12-3/TRBV12-4	TRBJ2-7	-	many	CASRSDGLGYEQYF	TGTGCCAGCAGGTCAGACGGCCTCGGCTACGAGCAGTACTTC
16	TRBV10-3	TRBJ2-7	-	few	CAISPSGAQGRYEQYF	TGTGCCATCAGCCCCTCAGGGGCTCAGGGACGATACGAGCAGTACTTC
13	TRBV5-1	TRBJ2-5	-	-	CASSPVVQETQYF	TGCGCCAGCAGCCCGGTGGTCCAAGAGACCCAGTACTTC
14	TRBV12-3/TRBV12-4	TRBJ1-1	-	-	CASRLDSMNTEAFF	TGTGCCAGCAGGTTGGACAGTATGAACACTGAAGCTTTCTTT
11	TRBV28	TRBJ2-5	-	many	CASSVQETQYF	TGTGCCAGCAGTGTACAAGAGACCCAGTACTTC
18	TRBV5-1	TRBJ1-4	-	-	CASSLGAARGATNEKLFF	TGCGCCAGCAGCTTGGGCGCGGCCAGGGGAGCAACTAATGAAAAACTGTTTTTT
14	TRBV6-1	TRBJ2-7	-	many	CASSLLEAAGEQYF	TGTGCCAGCAGCCTCCTCGAGGCGGCGGGCGAGCAGTACTTC
15	TRBV4-2	TRBJ1-1	-	few	CASSQDRGGNTEAFF	TGTGCCAGCAGCCAAGACAGGGGCGGGAACACTGAAGCTTTCTTT
16	TRBV7-3	TRBJ2-3	TRBD2	few	CASSSLAGGPTDTQYF	TGTGCCAGCAGCTCACTAGCGGGGGGGCCCACAGATACGCAGTATTTT
14	TRBV6-2/TRBV6-3	TRBJ1-4	TRBD1	few	CASSRGQPNEKLFF	TGTGCCAGCAGCCGGGGACAGCCTAATGAAAAACTGTTTTTT
13	TRBV7-9	TRBJ1-2	-	-	CASSLSQNYGYTF	TGTGCCAGCAGCTTAAGCCAGAACTATGGCTACACCTTC
15	TRBV5-6	TRBJ2-2	TRBD1	-	CASSWGTGYTGELFF	TGTGCCAGCAGTTGGGGGACAGGGTACACCGGGGAGCTGTTTTTT
16	TRBV6-1	TRBJ1-4	-	many	CASRPTYRALEEKLFF	TGTGCCAGCAGACCAACATACAGGGCGTTGGAGGAAAAACTGTTTTTT
14	TRBV5-1	TRBJ1-5	-	many	CASSLGGGYQPQHF	TGCGCCAGCAGCTTGGGAGGAGGCTACCAGCCCCAGCATTTT
13	TRBV2	TRBJ1-5	-	many	CASSGERNQPQHF	TGTGCCAGCAGTGGTGAACGCAATCAGCCCCAGCATTTT
13	TRBV19	TRBJ1-5	-	few	CAVAGGGNQPQHF	TGTGCCGTGGCCGGGGGAGGCAATCAGCCCCAGCATTTT
16	TRBV7-9	TRBJ1-5	-	many	CASSLEDSVDNQPQHF	TGTGCCAGCAGCTTAGAGGACAGTGTAGACAATCAGCCCCAGCATTTT
15	TRBV5-1	TRBJ1-5	-	-	CASSSGDWGWQPQHF	TGCGCCAGCAGCTCGGGGGATTGGGGTTGGCAGCCCCAGCATTTT
15	TRBV7-9	TRBJ1-6	-	-	CASSSRSLRDSPLHF	TGTGCCAGCAGCTCTAGGTCCCTCCGGGATTCACCCCTCCACTTT
15	TRBV20-1	TRBJ1-2	-	-	CSARDPRTANYGYTF	TGCAGTGCTAGAGATCCCCGGACAGCTAACTATGGCTACACCTTC
15	TRBV19	TRBJ2-2	TRBD1	-	CASSWGQGVAGELFF	TGTGCCAGTAGTTGGGGACAGGGAGTGGCCGGGGAGCTGTTTTTT
11	TRBV7-9	TRBJ2-7	-	many	CASSYTYEQYF	TGTGCCAGCAGTTACACCTACGAGCAGTACTTC
13	TRBV19	TRBJ1-1	-	few	CASSPRASGEAFF	TGTGCCAGTAGTCCCCGCGCGAGTGGGGAAGCTTTCTTT
16	TRBV5-4	TRBJ2-5	TRBD2	-	CASSFSGRELQETQYF	TGTGCCAGCAGCTTTAGCGGGCGCGAACTCCAAGAGACCCAGTACTTC
15	TRBV6-2/TRBV6-3	TRBJ2-7	-	-	CASSSGVAGSYEQYF	TGTGCCAGCAGTTCTGGAGTGGCAGGCTCCTACGAGCAGTACTTC
15	TRBV15	TRBJ1-5	-	many	CATRIGRDGNQPQHF	TGTGCCACCAGGATCGGCAGGGATGGCAATCAGCCCCAGCATTTT
13	TRBV29-1	TRBJ1-1	TRBD1	-	CSVRTGGWSEAFF	TGCAGCGTTCGGACAGGGGGCTGGTCTGAAGCTTTCTTT
15	TRBV30	TRBJ2-7	-	few	CAQSAGSFSSYEQYF	TGTGCCCAAAGTGCCGGGAGTTTTAGCTCCTACGAGCAGTACTTC
16	TRBV9	TRBJ1-1	-	few	CASSSVQGRSGTEAFF	TGTGCCAGCAGCAGCGTACAGGGTCGGAGTGGCACTGAAGCTTTCTTT
18	TRBV7-2	TRBJ2-7	-	few	CASSLVGHSDSTAYEQYF	TGTGCCAGCAGCTTAGTGGGGCATTCGGACTCTACGGCCTACGAGCAGTACTTC
16	TRBV11-2	TRBJ1-6	-	many	CASSRTGGSSNSPLHF	TGTGCCAGCAGCCGGACTGGGGGATCTAGTAATTCACCCCTCCACTTT
15	TRBV19	TRBJ1-5	-	-	CASSIMGGSNQPQHF	TGTGCCAGTAGTATCATGGGCGGTAGCAATCAGCCCCAGCATTTT